This T cell receptor beta chain was sequenced during a study of T cells in Graves' hyperthyroidism and ophthalmopathy (dated by TCRdb to between 2017 and 2020). About the investigation overall: Peripheral blood was collected at initial diagnosis, before any treatment. To identify distinguishing TCR V-J signatures, a discovery cohort of about 95 patients was used, comprising some 45 with Graves' ophthalmopathy and around 60 with stable Graves' hyperthyroidism. An independent validation cohort of under 20 hyperthyroidism patients and 15 or so patients who later progressed to ophthalmopathy tested prospective prediction of ophthalmopathy. For training and testing, the 100 or so patients in the discovery cohort were randomly divided in a 7:3 ratio. In addition, the study compared T-cell repertoires in thyroid tissue and in blood from six Graves' hyperthyroidism patients. Following sampling, methimazole starting at 30 mg daily was given to hyperthyroidism patients, and high-dose intravenous methylprednisolone was given to ophthalmopathy patients. TCR Vbeta CDR3 sequencing of some 140 peripheral blood samples (fewer than 45 ophthalmopathy, 75 hyperthyroidism and around 17 progressor patients) is reported in the paper. Here is what the overall study found, with its caveats: Sample size was not statistically predetermined, and blinding of investigators to group allocation was not performed. In validation, the model predicted progression to ophthalmopathy a median of roughly 6.5 months before onset, with 70% to 71% sensitivity and more than 72% specificity. In cross-validation, a model built on a 13 V-J signature told ophthalmopathy apart from stable hyperthyroidism with approximately 90% sensitivity and about 81% specificity, and in testing the same model reached 80%/75%. Most expanded thyroid clonotypes (frequency above 0.001) were also found in blood, which suggests that blood repertoires may mirror thyroid immune responses.

This clonotype was counted between two and nine times. This receptor's antigen is unknown. No much larger clonotype is one base removed from it; base qualities were not supplied. V ends up 5 bases short and J 11 bases short, with an unmatched junction base count of 14. The germline V gene supplies CDR1 MDHEN and CDR2 SYDVKM. The CDR3 contains 15 residues, cysteine and phenylalanine counted. Solely the CDR3 DNA is kept, with 45 bases framed from the first base. The TCR beta CDR3 regions were amplified from RNA transcripts. A first-round RT-PCR of the TCR CDR3 used the HTBI primer set with the Qiagen OneStep RT-PCR kit. A second multiplex PCR round built the libraries, followed by size selection and purification. Libraries were sequenced paired-end with 100 bp reads on an Illumina HiSeq2000. Per the original workflow: SOAPnuke was used to process the raw data, throwing out any read that contained adapters or uncalled bases, had a mean Phred below 15, or lacked an exact constant-primer or identifier match. COPE v1.2.5 was used to merge the high-quality paired reads, and each unique nucleotide sequence was defined as a clonotype. Clonotypes were aligned to IMGT TRBV, TRBD and TRBJ reference segments using MiTCR v1.1. The analysis included only V-J combinations with a frequency above 0.0001, which together covered approximately 99% of the repertoires. The TCS score was defined as the ratio of F50 (clonal expansion) to E x V (chaos), calculated using BLOSUM62-based TCRdist between CDR3 peptides within each V-J. Welch's t-statistics and random forest reduced fewer than 600 V-J features to about 13, which were used in a naive Bayes classifier (R e1071). TCRdb reprocessed the public reads (quality trimming at Q25 with fastp, clone calling with MiXCR) and kept in-frame beta chains. Every distinct CDR3 protein forms one entry, paired with its most common genes and DNA. Here the V and J calls rest on TCRdb's processing, not on the authors' analysis. The sample profile shows about 640,000 distinct CDR3 sequences; around 21% of them were found once. Of the sample, 30% to 40% falls within the top ten clones.

Moderately to severely active disease, a Clinical Activity Score of at least 3, a NOSPECS grade of at least 4, and a duration under 3 months were present in ophthalmopathy patients. Patients with uncontrolled infections, other autoimmune diseases, pregnancy or lactation were excluded. Diagnoses were established on the basis of clinical symptoms, serum thyroxine and TRAb, thyroid ultrasound, and orbital computed tomography. Ficoll-Paque density gradient centrifugation was used to isolate PBMCs from 8 to 10 ml of fresh peripheral blood. Total RNA was extracted with Trizol reagent, and quality was checked on an Agilent 2100 Bioanalyzer.

Sequencing input: blood. The TCR sequence derives from a man aged 30 to 45 with Graves' ophthalmopathy. The V and J segments used are TRBV28 and TRBJ1-2; TRBD1 fits 10 bases in the junction. The base sequence is TGTGCCAGCAGTCTCCCCGCCTGGACAGGGGGTGCGTACACCTTC. Translated, this is CASSLPAWTGGAYTF.